Presented here are 19 T cell receptor beta chains from one specimen sequenced in a study of T-cell memory formation after mild COVID-19. TCRdb analysed the 5' RACE reads with MiXCR anew, one entry per CDR3 protein. The sample consists of fewer than 600,000 distinct CDR3 sequences, about 20% of them appearing once. Input material: PBMCs or a T cell subset sorted from them (not recorded which). Receptors originate from an adult woman who had mild COVID-19 (a few samples of this study predate the infection). Cell type and time point are not known.

This clonotype has a handful of counts. The rearrangement uses TRBV4-3 and TRBJ2-4; D is ambiguous. The V end lost 0 bases, the J end lost 5 bases, and 8 bases lay between the germline ends. Germline CDR1 LGHNA, CDR2 YSLEER. The CDR3 has 14 amino acids. CDR3 coding DNA: TGCGCCAGCAGCCAAGATGAAACCGAAAACATTCAGTACTTC. This codes for CASSQDETENIQYF.

Remarks on this clonotype: A read error may explain this, as a much larger clone is one base away. This chain connects TRBV12-3 or TRBV12-4 to TRBJ1-2; D is perhaps TRBD1 (6 bases). CDR3 length: 13 amino acids. Trimming pared 0 bases from V and 4 bases from J, leaving 6 bases between. This CDR3 is CASSLARGYGYTF. The CDR3 DNA follows: TGTGCCAGCAGTTTAGCCAGGGGCTATGGCTACACCTTC.

The chain has TRBV11-2 and TRBJ2-7, with 8 positions matching TRBD1. V was clipped by 10 bases and J by 1 base; unmatched bases: 6. Per germline, CDR1 SGHAT and CDR2 FQNNGV. This CDR3 has 13 amino acids. The CDR3 protein is CATGQGLSYEQYF. The CDR3 region has the DNA TGTGCCACCGGACAGGGCTTATCCTACGAGCAGTACTTC.

This clonotype has just a few counts. V gene TRBV20-1 combines with J gene TRBJ2-1; 9 bases are a match to TRBD1. The CDR3 has 13 residues. The germline V gene has CDR1 DFQATT and CDR2 SNEGSKA (reference sequence). J gave up 7 bases and V 6 bases, and 7 bases lay outside the gene matches. The CDR3 region is CSAPGQGGNEQFF. In nucleotides, the CDR3 is TGCAGTGCCCCGGGACAGGGCGGAAATGAGCAGTTCTTC.

This clonotype was counted only a few times. V usage is TRBV30 and J usage is TRBJ1-2, with a weak D call TRBD1 (6 bases). V was trimmed by 0 bases and J by 4 bases, leaving 27 bases between them. The CDR3 is made up of 19 amino acids. The germline V gene encodes CDR1 GTSNPN and CDR2 SVGIG (reference sequence). DNA for the CDR3: TGTGCCTGGAGTGTACCCTCCCTCGGGGGCAGGGTCCCGTTCTATGGCTACACCTTC. This codes for CAWSVPSLGGRVPFYGYTF.

This clonotype was found many times. An end of the junction differs from the germline gene, which may be a read error. The rearrangement links TRBV12-3 or TRBV12-4 to TRBJ2-1; 14 bases match TRBD2. The CDR3 is 15 residues long. The CDR3 loop is CASSLRLAGGNEQFF. As DNA, the CDR3 is TGCGCCAGCAGCTTAAGACTAGCGGGAGGGAATGAGCAGTTCTTC.

V gene TRBV9 combines with J gene TRBJ1-1; D uncertain. Per germline, CDR1 SGDLS and CDR2 YYNGEE. Trimming removed 2 bases from V and 0 bases from J, with 14 bases in between. This CDR3 region has 16 residues. The CDR3 sequence is CASSVHPGLMNTEAFF. The CDR3 coding sequence is TGTGCCAGCAGCGTCCACCCAGGCCTCATGAACACTGAAGCTTTCTTT.

The chain is built from TRBV12-3 or TRBV12-4 and TRBJ2-5; D gene uncertain. This CDR3 is 15 amino acids long. Trimming pared 6 bases from V and 6 bases from J, leaving 20 bases between. DNA for the CDR3: TGTGCCAGCAGCTCCTTGGACCGCGGTTTAAAGACCCAGTACTTC. It codes for CASSSLDRGLKTQYF.

The V and J genes are TRBV5-1 and TRBJ2-3; 8 bases line up with TRBD1. The J segment lost 4 bases and the V segment lost 1 base, leaving 5 bases of the junction unmatched. The germline V gene has CDR1 SGHRS and CDR2 YFSETQ. The CDR3 length is 15 residues. Here the CDR3 reads CASSLTPGGADTQYF. The CDR3 bases are TGCGCCAGCAGCTTGACGCCAGGGGGCGCAGATACGCAGTATTTT.

The J gene is TRBJ1-2, the V gene TRBV2; D not certain. Germline loops: CDR1 SNHLY, CDR2 FYNNEI. This CDR3 has 12 residues. V was trimmed by 4 bases and J by 3 bases, leaving 6 bases between them. CDR3 region: CASSAADYGYTF. Here the CDR3 DNA reads TGTGCCAGCAGTGCAGCCGACTATGGCTACACCTTC.

V usage is TRBV7-2 and J usage is TRBJ2-7; possibly TRBD2 for D (6 bases). With 7 bases removed from V and 0 bases from J, the gap between germline ends came to 16 bases. The CDR3 length is 15 residues. Germline-derived CDR1 and CDR2 are SGHTA and FQGNSA. CDR3 amino acids: CASTQGSGSSYEQYF. DNA for the CDR3: TGTGCCAGCACCCAAGGATCCGGGAGCTCCTACGAGCAGTACTTC.

The chain combines TRBV5-1 with TRBJ1-1, with a possible D match to TRBD1 (5 bases). The CDR3 consists of 14 residues. With 1 base removed from V and 3 bases from J, the gap between germline ends came to 10 bases. Germline V gene data show CDR1 as SGHRS and CDR2 as YFSETQ. CDR3 coding DNA: TGCGCCAGCAGCTTGTGGGACGGGGACACTGAAGCTTTCTTT. This codes for CASSLWDGDTEAFF.

This clonotype appeared a few times. V and J are TRBV4-1 and TRBJ1-1; TRBD1 matches 7 bases. Germline V lookup: CDR1 MGHRA, CDR2 YSYEKL. The J segment lost 5 bases and the V segment lost 3 bases, leaving 3 bases of the junction unmatched. The length of the CDR3 is 13 residues. The CDR3 DNA sequence: TGCGCCAGCAGCCATGCAGGGGGGACTGAAGCTTTCTTT. Its translation is CASSHAGGTEAFF.

The chain is built from TRBV5-1 and TRBJ1-1; the D gene is possibly TRBD1 (5 bases). Trimming removed 0 bases at V and 4 bases at J, with 13 bases between. The CDR3 totals 15 residues. Germline V gives CDR1 SGHRS, CDR2 YFSETQ. The CDR3 DNA sequence: TGCGCCAGCAGCTTGGTTACGGGGGTACTCACTGAAGCTTTCTTT. Protein sequence: CASSLVTGVLTEAFF.

The gene calls are TRBV24-1 and TRBJ2-2; D possibly corresponds to TRBD2 (5 bases). The germline V gene has CDR1 KGHDR and CDR2 SFDVKD. V shed 4 bases and J shed 7 bases, with 12 bases lying between them. The CDR3 covers 14 residues. The CDR3 sequence is CATSDPWELGELFF. The CDR3 DNA is TGTGCCACCAGTGACCCGTGGGAGCTCGGGGAGCTGTTTTTT.

This clonotype was detected ten times or more. V gene TRBV12-3 or TRBV12-4 combines with J gene TRBJ2-1, with 7 bases matching TRBD2. The CDR3 is made up of 15 amino acids. The ends lost 3 bases at V and 8 bases at J; junction bases unmatched: 10. CDR3 nucleotides: TGTGCCAGCAGTTTCCCCCTGACTAGCAGCCATGAGCAGTTCTTC. This gives the protein CASSFPLTSSHEQFF.

This clonotype was observed a handful of times. The chain uses TRBV9 and TRBJ1-1; the D gene is possibly TRBD1 (6 bases). There are 15 residues in the CDR3. V was shortened by 1 base and J by 1 base, with 11 bases between the two germline ends. The germline gives CDR1 SGDLS, CDR2 YYNGEE. For the CDR3, the DNA is TGTGCCAGCAGCGTAAGGGGGAACTCGAACACTGAAGCTTTCTTT. Its protein product is CASSVRGNSNTEAFF.

A note on this clonotype: A much larger clone sits a single nucleotide away, making a read error possible. The chain links TRBV18 to TRBJ2-1; 9 positions agree with TRBD2. The CDR3 loop spans 16 amino acids. Germline loops: CDR1 KGHSH, CDR2 LQKENI. The trim removed 0 bases at V and 6 bases at J, leaving 6 bases unmatched. Written as DNA, the CDR3 is TGTGCCAGCTCACCACCCGCGGTAGCGGGGGTCAATGAGCAGTTCTTC. Its translation is CASSPPAVAGVNEQFF. The full variable domain, in which reference TRBV18 and TRBJ2-1 provide the parts outside the CDR3, is NAGVMQNPRHLVRRRGQEARLRCSPMKGHSHVYWYRQLPEEGLKFMVYLQKENIIDESGMPKERFSAEFPKEGPSILRIQQVVRGDSAAYFCASSPPAVAGVNEQFFGPGTRLTVL.

The J gene is TRBJ1-4, the V gene TRBV15; 9 bases are shared with TRBD1. Germline CDR1 is LNHNV and CDR2 is YYDKDF (reference sequence). The CDR3 totals 17 residues. V lost 0 bases to trimming and J lost 6 bases; unmatched junction nucleotides: 8. The CDR3 DNA reads as TGTGCCACCAGCAGAGATTTCCCCACAGGGGGCGATGAAAAACTGTTTTTT. Translating it yields CATSRDFPTGGDEKLFF.